The 11 T cell receptor beta chains in this list originate from one sample, sequenced in a study of T-cell memory formation after mild COVID-19. Via MiXCR, TCRdb re-called the 5' RACE reads, giving one row per CDR3 protein. The sample shows 140,000 to 150,000 distinct CDR3 sequences, about 6% of them seen only once. The material sequenced was PBMCs or a T cell subset sorted from them (not recorded which). The receptors were sampled from an adult woman who had mild COVID-19 (a few samples of this study predate the infection). Cell type and time point are not known.

The chain recombines TRBV7-6 with TRBJ2-1; 8 bases match TRBD1. Trimming took 2 bases from V and 5 from J; bases not matched to a gene: 8. Per the germline V gene, CDR1 is SGHVS and CDR2 is FNYEAQ. The CDR3 is 16 residues long. In nucleotides, the CDR3 is TGTGCCAGCAGCTTAAGGCCGGGACAGGCAAACAATGAGCAGTTCTTC. This sequence encodes CASSLRPGQANNEQFF.

The chain recombines TRBV15 with TRBJ1-3, with D unresolved. The germline V gene has CDR1 LNHNV and CDR2 YYDKDF (reference sequence). V was shortened by 0 bases and J by 0 bases, with 6 bases between the two germline ends. CDR3 length: 15 amino acids. The chain's CDR3 is CATSRDSSSGNTIYF. The DNA of the CDR3 is TGTGCCACCAGCAGAGATAGTAGCTCTGGAAACACCATATATTTT.

This clonotype was seen only a few times. This sequence joins TRBV4-1 and TRBJ1-1; D is possibly TRBD1 (6 bases). From germline, CDR1 is MGHRA and CDR2 YSYEKL. V was shortened by 2 bases and J by 0 bases, with 10 bases between the two germline ends. The CDR3 has 15 residues. The CDR3: CASSQTGSMNTEAFF. As DNA, the CDR3 is TGCGCCAGCAGCCAAACAGGGAGCATGAACACTGAAGCTTTCTTT.

This clonotype was seen at least ten times. One junction end disagrees with the germline gene, perhaps due to a read error. This sequence joins TRBV7-7 and TRBJ2-1; maybe TRBD1 (6 bases). The CDR3 runs 13 residues. In germline, CDR1 is SSHAT, CDR2 FNYEAQ (reference sequence). CDR3 region: CASSLDSWGEQFF. The CDR3 DNA reads as TGTGCTAGCAGCCTGGACAGCTGGGGGGAGCAGTTCTTC.

This clonotype was detected only a few times. This sequence joins TRBV23-1 and TRBJ2-7; 7 bases match TRBD1. TRBV23-1 is classed as an ORF, of uncertain function. After removal of 2 bases from V and 0 bases from J, the junction contained 7 bases not matched to a gene. This CDR3 is 16 amino acids long. CDR3 nucleotides: TGCGCCAGCAGTCAAACCCCGACAGGGATCTCCTACGAGCAGTACTTC. Translated, it gives CASSQTPTGISYEQYF.

This chain uses TRBV4-1 with TRBJ2-6; possible D gene TRBD1, 5 bases. Trimming removed 0 bases from V and 0 bases from J, with 21 bases in between. Germline lookup yields CDR1 MGHRA and CDR2 YSYEKL. CDR3 size: 21 residues. CDR3: CASSQDVVKAGRLSGANVLTF. The CDR3 nucleotides read TGCGCCAGCAGCCAAGATGTGGTGAAAGCAGGGCGCCTCTCTGGGGCCAACGTCCTGACTTTC.

The chain recombines TRBV29-1 with TRBJ2-5; D perhaps matches TRBD2 (5 bases). CDR1 and CDR2 (germline): SQVTM, ANQGSEA. This CDR3 spans 13 amino acids. Trimming removed 4 bases at V and 2 bases at J, with 11 bases between. This CDR3 reads CSVARDYQETQYF. In DNA form, the CDR3 reads TGCAGCGTTGCACGGGATTATCAAGAGACCCAGTACTTC.

The rearrangement joins TRBV6-2 or TRBV6-3 to TRBJ2-2; 11 bases are a match to TRBD2. Germline V gene sequence: CDR1 MNHEY, CDR2 SVGEGT. Trimming cost V 6 bases and J 3 bases; bases outside gene matches: 0. The CDR3 is 14 residues long. CDR3 residues: CASRLAGDTGELFF. CDR3 in DNA: TGTGCCAGCAGACTAGCGGGGGACACCGGGGAGCTGTTTTTT.

The chain joins TRBV18 to TRBJ2-3; no clear D. Trimming left V 4 bases short and J 0 bases short, with 14 bases between. The CDR3 totals 16 residues. Germline V lookup: CDR1 KGHSH, CDR2 LQKENI. Here the CDR3 DNA reads TGTGCCAGCTCACGGCGGACCGATACTAGCACAGATACGCAGTATTTT. Translation: CASSRRTDTSTDTQYF.

This clonotype appeared many times. The chain links TRBV24-1 to TRBJ2-3; 11 bases match TRBD2. V lost 4 bases to trimming and J lost 0 bases; unmatched junction nucleotides: 11. Germline V gene lookup returns CDR1 KGHDR and CDR2 SFDVKD. This CDR3 has 19 amino acids. Here the CDR3 reads CATSDRLAGIRSSTDTQYF. Here the CDR3 DNA reads TGTGCCACCAGTGACCGACTAGCGGGGATACGGTCTAGCACAGATACGCAGTATTTT.

This clonotype was observed a handful of times. The rearrangement joins TRBV7-6 to TRBJ2-1, with D perhaps matching TRBD1 or TRBD2 (5 bases each). Per germline, CDR1 SGHVS and CDR2 FNYEAQ. This CDR3 has 15 residues. V was shortened by 0 bases and J by 8 bases, with 14 bases between the two germline ends. As DNA, the CDR3 is TGTGCCAGCAGCTTAGCTCGGGTTGGGGGTGATGAGCAGTTCTTC. Amino acids: CASSLARVGGDEQFF.